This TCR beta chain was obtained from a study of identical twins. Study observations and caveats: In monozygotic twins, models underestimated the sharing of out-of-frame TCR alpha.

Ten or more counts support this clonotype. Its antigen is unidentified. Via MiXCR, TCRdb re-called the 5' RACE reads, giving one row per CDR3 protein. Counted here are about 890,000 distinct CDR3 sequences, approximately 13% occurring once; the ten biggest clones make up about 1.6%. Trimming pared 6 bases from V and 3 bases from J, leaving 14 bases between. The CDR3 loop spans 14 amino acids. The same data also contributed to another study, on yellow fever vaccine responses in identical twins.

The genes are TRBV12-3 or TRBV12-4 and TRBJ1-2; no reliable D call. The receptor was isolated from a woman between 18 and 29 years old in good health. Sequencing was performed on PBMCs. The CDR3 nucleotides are TGTGCCAGCAGCTCCTACAGAAGGGACTATGGCTACACCTTC. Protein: CASSSYRRDYGYTF.